A selection of T cell receptor beta chains follows, all from one sample in a study of human thymus T cells. Only in-frame clones appear in the TCRdb table, and some are missing; sequencing was by immunoSEQ multiplex PCR. The table has under 150,000 clones, around 94% seen once. The sample was thymus tissue. Receptor source: a boy under three years old with a congenital heart defect but otherwise immunologically healthy. Each CDR3 is given with its conserved first and last residue. A D gene is named only where the DNA matches it firmly. Size is stated for part of the rows, as once, few or many counts, or as a class when the clone is expanded.

abundance: NA
j_gene: TRBJ2-5
v_gene: TRBV14
d_gene: TRBD2
CDR3aa: CASSQQEPGLGHQETQYF
CDR3nt: TGTGCCAGCAGCCAACAGGAACCGGGACTAGGTCACCAAGAGACCCAGTACTTC

abundance: once
j_gene: TRBJ2-2
v_gene: TRBV18
d_gene: TRBD1
CDR3aa: CASSHPGQGAGELFF
CDR3nt: TGTGCCAGCTCACACCCCGGACAGGGCGCCGGGGAGCTGTTTTTT

abundance: NA
j_gene: TRBJ1-5
v_gene: TRBV27
d_gene: NA
CDR3aa: CASSLTPGSNQPQHF
CDR3nt: TGTGCCAGCAGTTTGACCCCGGGTAGCAATCAGCCCCAGCATTTT

abundance: NA
j_gene: TRBJ2-5
v_gene: TRBV9
d_gene: NA
CDR3aa: CASSVDIGRETQYF
CDR3nt: TGTGCCAGCAGCGTAGATATAGGCCGGGAGACCCAGTACTTC

abundance: NA
j_gene: TRBJ2-5
v_gene: TRBV4-3
d_gene: TRBD2
CDR3aa: CASSPSGGAHQETQYF
CDR3nt: TGCGCCAGCAGCCCTAGCGGGGGGGCTCACCAAGAGACCCAGTACTTC

abundance: NA
j_gene: TRBJ1-2
v_gene: TRBV28
d_gene: NA
CDR3aa: CASSPTETYGYTF
CDR3nt: TGTGCCAGCAGTCCGACCGAAACCTATGGCTACACCTTC

abundance: NA
j_gene: TRBJ2-7
v_gene: TRBV2
d_gene: NA
CDR3aa: CASSGYRSPYEQYF
CDR3nt: TGTGCCAGCAGTGGTTACAGGTCCCCCTACGAGCAGTACTTC

abundance: NA
j_gene: TRBJ1-3
v_gene: TRBV29-1
d_gene: NA
CDR3aa: CSVEDTEGNTIYF
CDR3nt: TGCAGCGTTGAAGACACTGAAGGAAACACCATATATTTT

abundance: NA
j_gene: TRBJ2-2
v_gene: TRBV28
d_gene: TRBD2
CDR3aa: CASSLAGRDGELFF
CDR3nt: TGTGCCAGCAGTTTGGCAGGGAGGGACGGGGAGCTGTTTTTT

abundance: NA
j_gene: TRBJ2-5
v_gene: TRBV23-1
d_gene: NA
CDR3aa: CASSQSRQDYF
CDR3nt: TGCGCCAGCAGTCAATCTAGGCAGGATTACTTC

abundance: NA
j_gene: TRBJ2-3
v_gene: TRBV7-9
d_gene: TRBD2
CDR3aa: CASSLAGGRTDTQYF
CDR3nt: TGTGCCAGCAGCTTGGCGGGGGGGAGGACAGATACGCAGTATTTT

abundance: NA
j_gene: TRBJ2-3
v_gene: TRBV9
d_gene: NA
CDR3aa: CASSVFRGDTDTQYF
CDR3nt: TGTGCCAGCAGCGTATTCCGAGGGGACACAGATACGCAGTATTTT

abundance: NA
j_gene: TRBJ2-7
v_gene: TRBV4-2
d_gene: TRBD2
CDR3aa: CASSQDGGGVAYEQYF
CDR3nt: TGTGCCAGCAGCCAAGATGGGGGGGGAGTCGCGTACGAGCAGTACTTC

abundance: NA
j_gene: TRBJ2-4
v_gene: TRBV7-2
d_gene: TRBD1
CDR3aa: CASSPRQGVGAKNIQYF
CDR3nt: TGTGCCAGCAGCCCCCGACAGGGGGTAGGAGCCAAAAACATTCAGTACTTC

abundance: NA
j_gene: TRBJ2-7
v_gene: TRBV6-1
d_gene: NA
CDR3aa: CASGRGAGGAEQYF
CDR3nt: TGTGCCAGCGGGAGGGGGGCAGGGGGCGCGGAGCAGTACTTC

abundance: NA
j_gene: TRBJ1-1
v_gene: TRBV11-2
d_gene: NA
CDR3aa: CASSLVPGGFEAFF
CDR3nt: TGTGCCAGCAGCTTAGTTCCCGGGGGCTTTGAAGCTTTCTTT

abundance: once
j_gene: TRBJ2-1
v_gene: TRBV6-6
d_gene: NA
CDR3aa: CASTHQGHNNEQFF
CDR3nt: TGTGCCAGCACCCACCAGGGGCACAACAATGAGCAGTTCTTC

abundance: NA
j_gene: TRBJ2-7
v_gene: TRBV6-5
d_gene: NA
CDR3aa: CASSPRRGSPYEQYF
CDR3nt: TGTGCCAGCAGCCCCCGGAGGGGCTCTCCCTACGAGCAGTACTTC

abundance: NA
j_gene: TRBJ1-2
v_gene: TRBV5-6
d_gene: TRBD1
CDR3aa: CASSLGDRALYGYTF
CDR3nt: TGTGCCAGCAGCTTGGGAGACAGGGCCCTCTATGGCTACACCTTC

abundance: NA
j_gene: TRBJ1-1
v_gene: TRBV4-3
d_gene: TRBD1
CDR3aa: CASSQDLGGDETGAAFF
CDR3nt: TGCGCCAGCAGCCAAGATCTTGGTGGGGACGAGACAGGGGCAGCTTTCTTT

abundance: NA
j_gene: TRBJ2-3
v_gene: TRBV10-3
d_gene: TRBD1
CDR3aa: CAISERRQGSTDTQYF
CDR3nt: TGTGCCATCAGTGAGAGGAGACAGGGAAGCACAGATACGCAGTATTTT

abundance: NA
j_gene: TRBJ2-5
v_gene: TRBV16
d_gene: TRBD2
CDR3aa: CASSQRGGETQYF
CDR3nt: TGTGCCAGCAGCCAACGGGGGGGAGAGACCCAGTACTTC

abundance: NA
j_gene: TRBJ1-3
v_gene: TRBV4-2
d_gene: NA
CDR3aa: CASSQRPRTGNTIYF
CDR3nt: TGTGCCAGCAGCCAACGCCCCAGGACGGGAAACACCATATATTTT

abundance: NA
j_gene: TRBJ1-6
v_gene: TRBV5-1
d_gene: NA
CDR3aa: CASSPGAPFNSPLHF
CDR3nt: TGCGCCAGCAGCCCAGGGGCCCCTTTTAATTCACCCCTCCACTTT

abundance: NA
j_gene: TRBJ2-3
v_gene: TRBV27
d_gene: TRBD1
CDR3aa: CASTGQNTDTQYF
CDR3nt: TGTGCCAGCACGGGACAGAACACAGATACGCAGTATTTT

abundance: NA
j_gene: TRBJ1-1
v_gene: TRBV28
d_gene: NA
CDR3aa: CASRTLDTEAFF
CDR3nt: TGTGCCAGCAGAACCCTGGACACTGAAGCTTTCTTT

abundance: NA
j_gene: TRBJ2-7
v_gene: TRBV30
d_gene: NA
CDR3aa: CAWRFFTASSYEQYF
CDR3nt: TGTGCCTGGAGGTTTTTCACAGCCAGCTCCTACGAGCAGTACTTC

abundance: NA
j_gene: TRBJ2-7
v_gene: TRBV2
d_gene: TRBD1
CDR3aa: CASSEGTGVSYEQYF
CDR3nt: TGTGCCAGCAGTGAAGGGACAGGCGTCTCCTACGAGCAGTACTTC

abundance: NA
j_gene: TRBJ1-5
v_gene: TRBV19
d_gene: NA
CDR3aa: CASQVCREGVSNQPQHF
CDR3nt: TGTGCCAGTCAGGTGTGCCGGGAGGGTGTAAGCAATCAGCCCCAGCATTTT

abundance: NA
j_gene: TRBJ1-1
v_gene: TRBV6-1
d_gene: TRBD1
CDR3aa: CASSAGTGGVTEAFF
CDR3nt: TGTGCCAGCAGCGCCGGGACAGGGGGCGTCACTGAAGCTTTCTTT

abundance: NA
j_gene: TRBJ2-3
v_gene: TRBV6-5
d_gene: NA
CDR3aa: CASGARRGSTDTQYF
CDR3nt: TGTGCCAGTGGGGCGCGCAGGGGAAGCACAGATACGCAGTATTTT

abundance: NA
j_gene: TRBJ2-1
v_gene: TRBV25-1
d_gene: TRBD2
CDR3aa: CATQTGTNNEQFF
CDR3nt: TGTGCCACGCAAACCGGGACTAACAATGAGCAGTTCTTC

abundance: NA
j_gene: TRBJ1-1
v_gene: TRBV27
d_gene: NA
CDR3aa: CASRATESNTEAFF
CDR3nt: TGTGCCAGCAGGGCGACAGAATCGAACACTGAAGCTTTCTTT

abundance: NA
j_gene: TRBJ2-1
v_gene: TRBV7-3
d_gene: NA
CDR3aa: CASSFRYNDNEQFF
CDR3nt: TGTGCCAGCAGCTTTCGGTATAATGACAATGAGCAGTTCTTC

abundance: NA
j_gene: TRBJ2-7
v_gene: TRBV6-6
d_gene: TRBD2
CDR3aa: CASSAPSGGVREQYF
CDR3nt: TGTGCCAGCAGTGCCCCTAGCGGGGGGGTGCGGGAGCAGTACTTC

abundance: NA
j_gene: TRBJ1-2
v_gene: TRBV27
d_gene: TRBD1
CDR3aa: CASRRGGAWGYTF
CDR3nt: TGTGCCAGCAGGAGAGGGGGCGCGTGGGGCTACACCTTC

abundance: NA
j_gene: TRBJ1-1
v_gene: TRBV5-1
d_gene: NA
CDR3aa: CASSLTGAFQLNTEAFF
CDR3nt: TGCGCCAGCAGCTTGACAGGTGCTTTCCAATTGAACACTGAAGCTTTCTTT

abundance: once
j_gene: TRBJ1-2
v_gene: TRBV7-9
d_gene: NA
CDR3aa: CASSLAQDSGFGYTF
CDR3nt: TGTGCCAGCAGCTTAGCGCAGGACAGTGGTTTCGGCTACACCTTC

abundance: NA
j_gene: TRBJ1-5
v_gene: TRBV5-1
d_gene: NA
CDR3aa: CASSGGGNQPQHF
CDR3nt: TGCGCCAGCAGTGGGGGGGGCAATCAGCCCCAGCATTTT

abundance: NA
j_gene: TRBJ2-7
v_gene: TRBV4-1
d_gene: NA
CDR3aa: CASSPRDKSYEQYF
CDR3nt: TGCGCCAGCAGCCCCCGGGACAAATCCTACGAGCAGTACTTC

abundance: NA
j_gene: TRBJ2-3
v_gene: TRBV14
d_gene: NA
CDR3aa: CASSPRDRTDTQYF
CDR3nt: TGTGCCAGCAGCCCACGGGACCGCACAGATACGCAGTATTTT

abundance: once
j_gene: TRBJ2-7
v_gene: TRBV7-2
d_gene: TRBD2
CDR3aa: CASTSRRGGQYEQYF
CDR3nt: TGTGCCAGCACCTCCCGACGGGGAGGGCAGTACGAGCAGTACTTC

abundance: NA
j_gene: TRBJ2-3
v_gene: TRBV15
d_gene: NA
CDR3aa: CATSRARTQYF
CDR3nt: TGTGCCACCAGCAGAGCCCGTACGCAGTATTTT

abundance: NA
j_gene: TRBJ2-7
v_gene: TRBV7-9
d_gene: NA
CDR3aa: CASSLAGNSYEQYF
CDR3nt: TGTGCCAGCAGCTTAGCGGGAAACTCCTACGAGCAGTACTTC

abundance: NA
j_gene: TRBJ1-6
v_gene: TRBV18
d_gene: NA
CDR3aa: CASSPQGDNSPLHF
CDR3nt: TGTGCCAGCTCACCACAGGGGGATAATTCACCCCTCCACTTT

abundance: NA
j_gene: TRBJ1-2
v_gene: TRBV7-9
d_gene: NA
CDR3aa: CASTLRGLRRGYTF
CDR3nt: TGTGCCAGCACCTTACGGGGGCTCCGCCGGGGCTACACCTTC

abundance: NA
j_gene: TRBJ1-3
v_gene: TRBV12-5
d_gene: NA
CDR3aa: CASGIGHPSSGNTIYF
CDR3nt: TGTGCTAGTGGCATAGGACATCCGAGCTCTGGAAACACCATATATTTT